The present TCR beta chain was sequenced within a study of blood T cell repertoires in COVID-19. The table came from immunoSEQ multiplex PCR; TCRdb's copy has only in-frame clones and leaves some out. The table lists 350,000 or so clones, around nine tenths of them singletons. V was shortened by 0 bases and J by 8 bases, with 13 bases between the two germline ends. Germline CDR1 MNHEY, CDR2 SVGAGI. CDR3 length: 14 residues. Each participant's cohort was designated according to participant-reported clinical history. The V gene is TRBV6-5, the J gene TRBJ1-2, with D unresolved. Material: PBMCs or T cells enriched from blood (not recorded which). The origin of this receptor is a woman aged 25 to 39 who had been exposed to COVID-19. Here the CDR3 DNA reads TGTGCCAGCAGTTACTCGGCGGTCTTTGCCGGCTACACCTTC. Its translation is CASSYSAVFAGYTF.